These 22 T cell receptor beta chains were sequenced from one sample in a study of blood T cell repertoires in COVID-19. TCRdb's table, derived via immunoSEQ multiplex PCR, lists solely in-frame clones and lacks some. The table lists some 240,000 clones, over 70% of them singletons. Sample: peripheral blood. These TCRs come from a woman aged 70 to 79 with acute or convalescent COVID-19.

The gene calls are TRBV5-6 and TRBJ2-7, with 8 bases identical to TRBD2. The CDR3 is 17 amino acids. V dropped 0 bases and J dropped 6; count of bases not matched to a gene: 14. Germline CDR1 reads SGHDT; CDR2 reads YYEEEE. Written as DNA, the CDR3 is TGTGCCAGCAGCTTGGGCAGCGGGGCTCTCCGGGGGGGCGAGCAGTACTTC. Its translation: CASSLGSGALRGGEQYF.

The rearrangement uses TRBV7-2 and TRBJ1-5, with TRBD1 matching over 11 bases. V gave up 8 bases and J gave up 4 bases; unmatched junction bases: 4. Germline CDR1 and CDR2: SGHTA and FQGNSA. This CDR3 is built from 14 residues. The DNA for the CDR3 is TGTGCCAGCGGACAGGGGGCAGAAAATCAGCCCCAGCATTTT. Amino acid sequence: CASGQGAENQPQHF.

The rearrangement links TRBV5-1 to TRBJ2-4, with TRBD2 matching over 8 bases. CDR1 is SGHRS, CDR2 YFSETQ, per germline. The CDR3 consists of 14 residues. Trimming removed 1 base from V and 5 bases from J; junction bases left unmatched: 2. For the CDR3, the DNA is TGCGCCAGCAGCTTGCGGGGGGGCGAAAACATTCAGTACTTC. Translating gives CASSLRGGENIQYF.

The chain joins TRBV13 to TRBJ2-3; D is uncertain. The V end lost 0 bases, the J end lost 4 bases, and 5 bases lay between the germline ends. Germline V lookup: CDR1 PRHDT, CDR2 FYEKMQ (reference sequence). The CDR3 consists of 13 residues. The CDR3 DNA is TGTGCCAGCAGCTTAGGCCGGGCAGATACGCAGTATTTT. Amino acid sequence: CASSLGRADTQYF.

CDR3 sequence reads: CASSLVLRGGNEQFF. As DNA, the CDR3 is TGTGCCAGCAGCTTAGTGTTGCGGGGGGGCAATGAGCAGTTCTTC. The chain joins TRBV7-2 to TRBJ2-1; TRBD2 matches 9 bases. The CDR3 is 15 amino acids. The junction had 4 bases not matched to a gene; V was cut back by 1 base and J by 6 bases. Per germline, CDR1 SGHTA and CDR2 FQGNSA.

The rearrangement joins TRBV5-8 to TRBJ2-2; D possibly corresponds to TRBD1 (6 bases). Germline V gene sequence: CDR1 SGHTS, CDR2 YDEGEE. Trimming stripped 2 bases from V and 4 bases from J, with 12 bases between. The CDR3 runs 15 residues. CDR3 protein: CASSFTGPSTGELFF. CDR3 DNA: TGTGCCAGCAGCTTCACAGGGCCGAGCACCGGGGAGCTGTTTTTT.

This sequence joins TRBV5-8 and TRBJ1-4, with 7 nucleotides matching TRBD1. CDR3 length equals 16 residues. Germline lookup yields CDR1 SGHTS and CDR2 YDEGEE. After removal of 0 bases from V and 4 bases from J, the junction contained 6 bases not matched to a gene. The CDR3 sequence is CASSLGGQMFNEKLFF. The CDR3 DNA reads as TGTGCCAGCAGCTTGGGGGGACAGATGTTTAATGAAAAACTGTTTTTT.

This CDR3 is CASSYSSSGSYNEQFF. In nucleotides, the CDR3 is TGTGCCAGCAGTTATTCTTCTAGCGGATCCTACAATGAGCAGTTCTTC. The chain couples TRBV6-5 to TRBJ2-1, with 7 bases matching TRBD2. The length of the CDR3 is 16 residues. The V gene end was trimmed by 3 bases and the J gene end by 1 base; junction bases not matched to a gene: 6. The germline V gene has CDR1 MNHEY and CDR2 SVGAGI.

The chain has TRBV4-3 and TRBJ2-5; D might be TRBD2 (5 bases). The germline CDR1 and CDR2 sequences are LGHNA and YSLEER. The germline V and J ends were trimmed by 1 base and 7 bases, with 16 bases remaining between them. This CDR3 comprises 15 residues. The chain's CDR3 is CASSQAAAGDSTQYF. As DNA, the CDR3 is TGCGCCAGCAGCCAAGCCGCGGCGGGTGATTCGACCCAGTACTTC.

This clone was observed a single time. V usage is TRBV6-2 or TRBV6-3 and J usage is TRBJ2-3; 12 bases are a match to TRBD2. Germline trimming cut 5 bases from V and 2 bases from J; bases unmatched to any gene: 8. CDR1 is MNHEY and CDR2 is SVGEGT in the germline V gene. CDR3 length: 17 residues. The CDR3 is CASSPGTSGLYTDTQYF. The DNA for the CDR3 is TGTGCCAGCAGTCCCGGGACTAGCGGGCTGTACACAGATACGCAGTATTTT.

V gene TRBV10-3 combines with J gene TRBJ2-2; 8 bases are shared with TRBD1. Germline V gene data show CDR1 as ENHRY and CDR2 as SYGVKD. The CDR3 has 16 amino acids. The J segment lost 3 bases and the V segment lost 4 bases, leaving 7 bases of the junction unmatched. Here the CDR3 reads CAISATGGRYTGELFF. In nucleotides, the CDR3 is TGTGCCATCAGTGCTACAGGGGGGAGGTACACCGGGGAGCTGTTTTTT.

The DNA for the CDR3 is TGTGCCACCAGCAGAGATAGGGGAAGCGGGGGTTACGAGCAGTACTTC. The encoded protein is CATSRDRGSGGYEQYF. The chain has TRBV15 and TRBJ2-7; TRBD2 matches 8 bases. Germline CDR1 and CDR2: LNHNV and YYDKDF (reference sequence). The ends lost 0 bases at V and 4 bases at J; junction bases unmatched: 8. The CDR3 length is 16 residues.

The J gene is TRBJ2-1, the V gene TRBV5-1, with 10 bases that match TRBD1. The CDR3 is 19 amino acids. V shed 7 bases and J 3 bases; nucleotides not matched to a gene: 19. CDR1 and CDR2 from the germline V gene are SGHRS and YFSETQ. The CDR3 nucleotides read TGCGCCAGCGCGCGGGACAGGGGCGACGGGGGGTCCCTCTACAATGAGCAGTTCTTC. This sequence encodes CASARDRGDGGSLYNEQFF.

The chain carries TRBV11-2 and TRBJ2-7; 10 bases are shared with TRBD2. The V gene's germline CDR1 is SGHAT and CDR2 FQNNGV. The V segment lost 2 bases and the J segment 2 bases; nucleotides outside the gene matches: 0. The CDR3 spans 14 residues. CDR3 nucleotides: TGTGCCAGCAGCTTACTAGCGGGGGCCTACGAGCAGTACGTC. Translation: CASSLLAGAYEQYV.

This clone was seen only a few times. The chain uses TRBV6-5 and TRBJ1-1; D ambiguous. The V end was cut by 5 bases, the J end by 2 bases, with 9 bases between. CDR1 MNHEY and CDR2 SVGAGI come from the germline V gene. CDR3 length: 13 amino acids. The CDR3 nucleotides are TGTGCCAGCAGTCCAGAATTTAACACTGAAGCTTTCTTT. Encoded protein: CASSPEFNTEAFF.

V and J are TRBV12-3 or TRBV12-4 and TRBJ1-2; the D is unclear. The V end lost 7 bases, the J end lost 5 bases, and 11 bases lay between the germline ends. The length of the CDR3 is 12 residues. The CDR3 reads CASISPGYGYTF. The CDR3 DNA follows: TGTGCCAGCATCTCTCCGGGGTATGGCTACACCTTC.

V gene TRBV10-1 combines with J gene TRBJ2-3; 11 nucleotides line up with TRBD2. Unmatched junction bases numbered 10, after V lost 5 bases and J lost 6 bases. CDR3 size: 16 residues. The V gene's germline CDR1 is WNHNN and CDR2 SYGVQD (reference sequence). Here the CDR3 DNA reads TGCGCCAGCAGTCCGACTAGCGGGGCCAGGAGGGATACGCAGTATTTT. This encodes CASSPTSGARRDTQYF.

This chain connects TRBV10-3 to TRBJ2-3, with TRBD2 identical over 11 bases. Looked up from germline, CDR1 is ENHRY and CDR2 is SYGVKD. The V and J ends lost 2 bases and 6 bases, in that order; junction bases with no gene match: 10. The length of the CDR3 is 17 residues. The CDR3 nucleotides are TGTGCCATCAGTGAGAGTAGCGGGGGGGCATCCTTGGATACGCAGTATTTT. Protein: CAISESSGGASLDTQYF.

This chain links TRBV3-1 (or the pseudogene TRBV3-2) with TRBJ2-1, with D maybe TRBD2 (5 bases). From germline, CDR1 is LGHDT and CDR2 YNNKEL (reference sequence). The V end was cut by 1 base, the J end by 10 bases, with 20 bases between. The CDR3 spans 16 residues. The CDR3 is CASSQASAGVPREQFF. The DNA for the CDR3 is TGTGCCAGCAGCCAAGCGAGTGCCGGGGTTCCCCGGGAGCAGTTCTTC.

This clone appeared a few times. The chain links TRBV7-9 to TRBJ2-4; no definite D call. CDR1 SEHNR and CDR2 FQNEAQ come from the germline V gene (reference sequence). The CDR3 is 11 amino acids. V was clipped by 5 bases and J by 8 bases, with 7 bases between them. The CDR3: CASSDSDIQYF. DNA for the CDR3: TGTGCCAGCAGCGATAGTGACATTCAGTACTTC.

In DNA form, the CDR3 reads TGTGCCTGGAGTGGTGGGAACAGGGCTGAAGATACGCAGTATTTT. Amino acids: CAWSGGNRAEDTQYF. This chain connects TRBV30 to TRBJ2-3, with D tentatively TRBD1 (6 bases). Looked up from germline, CDR1 is GTSNPN and CDR2 is SVGIG (reference sequence). V was shortened by 1 base and J by 5 bases, with 16 bases between the two germline ends. The CDR3 sequence is 15 residues long.

The rearrangement uses TRBV6-1 and TRBJ2-7, with TRBD1 matching over 8 bases. This CDR3 has 15 residues. Germline V CDR1 and CDR2: MNHNS, SASEGT. With 3 bases clipped from V and 2 bases from J, the junction kept 6 bases outside the gene matches. This chain's CDR3 is CASSEPDRGAYEQYV. The CDR3 DNA follows: TGTGCCAGCAGTGAGCCCGACAGGGGAGCCTACGAGCAGTACGTC.